This TCR beta chain came from a study of cytomegalovirus exposure and HLA in healthy donors. Findings of the study overall: Using the classifier, cytomegalovirus status was reportedly diagnosed with high specificity and sensitivity. The HLA-A and HLA-B alleles of most subjects were reportedly predicted accurately from TCR beta sequences. Some V segments, TRBV6-2 and TRBV6-3 among them, were indistinguishable and were therefore excluded.

Germline lookup yields CDR1 SGHTA and CDR2 FQGNSA. V was pared by 6 bases and J by 11 bases, with 22 bases between. This CDR3 region has 14 residues. Remarks on this clone: Its antigen remains unidentified.

PCR employed 60 Vbeta and 13 Jbeta primers. Libraries were prepared by immunoSEQ multiplex PCR; TCRdb keeps only in-frame clonotypes and omits some of them. The sample has over 150,000 clones, around 70% seen once. Input material: PBMCs. J is TRBJ1-1 and V is TRBV7-2; maybe TRBD1 (5 bases). The clonotype comes from a man aged 25 to 40 in good health and CMV-seronegative. Here the CDR3 reads CASRLTASPGSAFF. CDR3 coding DNA: TGTGCCAGCAGATTGACAGCCAGCCCAGGCTCGGCTTTCTTT.